This record covers a single T cell receptor (beta chain). Its antigen remains unidentified. The data originate from a study of a mutant IDH1 vaccine in newly diagnosed glioma. The overall study: With temozolomide cycles, or 4-6 weeks after radiotherapy alone, vaccination was started.

The repertoire was sequenced with immunoSEQ multiplex PCR; TCRdb's copy has only in-frame clones and lacks some. The sample carries tens of thousands of clones, roughly 85% recorded once. Documented time point: week 23, last vaccination. The investigators gave 300 ug of mutant IDH1 20-mer peptide in each vaccine dose, together with topical imiquimod. V was clipped by 7 bases and J by 4 bases, with 15 bases between them. The CDR3 is 14 amino acids. CDR1 is MNHNY, CDR2 SVGAGI, per germline (reference sequence). The V and J genes are TRBV6-6 and TRBJ2-3; no firm D call. This clonotype was obtained from a woman between 45 and 65 years old with glioma. Specimen: PBMCs, collected from a glioma patient whose treatment included an IDH1 peptide vaccine. CDR3 protein: CASNPLGRADTQYF. The DNA for the CDR3 is TGTGCCAGCAACCCGCTAGGGCGAGCAGATACGCAGTATTTT.